A single sample gave rise to the 30 T cell receptor beta chains below, sequenced in a study of cytomegalovirus exposure and HLA in healthy donors. In the PCR, 60 Vbeta and 13 Jbeta primers were used. Generated by immunoSEQ multiplex PCR, the TCRdb table keeps only in-frame clones and is missing some. The sample has 150,000 to 200,000 clones; 76% are singletons. The sequenced sample consisted of PBMCs. Every receptor here comes from a man between 60 and 75 years old in good health and CMV-seronegative.

For this clone: One junction end does not reproduce the germline sequence, and a read error may be involved. The chain links TRBV7-2 to TRBJ2-5, with D unclear. The closer fit of TRBJ2-7 to the DNA end suggests the J call may be wrong. CDR3 size: 12 residues. Germline V gene lookup returns CDR1 SGHTA and CDR2 FQGNSA. CDR3 DNA: TGTGCCAGCAGCATAGCCCCCGCCGAGCAGTACTTC. It translates to CASSIAPAEQYF.

CDR3 amino acids: CASSQENLPSYEQYF. CDR3 bases: TGCGCCAGCAGCCAAGAAAACTTACCCTCCTACGAGCAGTACTTC. The rearrangement uses TRBV4-1 and TRBJ2-7; D unresolved. Trimming took off 0 bases at V and 0 bases at J, with 9 bases between the two ends. The germline V gene encodes CDR1 MGHRA and CDR2 YSYEKL. CDR3 length equals 15 residues.

This clone occurred a few times. CDR3 DNA: TGTGCCAACCGGGGACAGTCACACCAAGAGACCCAGTACTTC. This encodes CANRGQSHQETQYF. The rearrangement uses TRBV11-3 and TRBJ2-5; 7 nucleotides align to TRBD1. Trimming removed 10 bases from V and 0 bases from J; junction bases left unmatched: 8. The CDR3 runs to 14 residues. Germline CDR1 reads SGHNT; CDR2 reads YENEEA.

CDR3 DNA: TGCAGCGTTGCGACAGGCACAGATACGCAGTATTTT. Amino acids: CSVATGTDTQYF. This rearrangement joins TRBV29-1 to TRBJ2-3, with D possibly being TRBD1 (5 bases). Germline CDR1 is SQVTM and CDR2 is ANQGSEA. V lost 4 bases and J 1 base, leaving 6 bases between the germline ends. The CDR3 length is 12 residues.

This clone has only a few counts. The chain couples TRBV5-4 to TRBJ2-5, with D uncertain. The V end was cut by 4 bases, the J end by 4 bases, with 14 bases between. CDR3 length: 14 amino acids. In germline, CDR1 is SGHNT, CDR2 YYREEE (reference sequence). The CDR3 region has the DNA TGTGCCAGCAGCGCTGAGGTTTTAGCAGAGACCCAGTACTTC. Translating gives CASSAEVLAETQYF.

This clone was observed a handful of times. The chain uses TRBV19 and TRBJ2-3; 7 nucleotides agree with TRBD2. The CDR3 sequence is 16 residues long. With 3 bases clipped from V and 2 bases from J, the junction kept 8 bases outside the gene matches. CDR1 and CDR2 (germline): LNHDA, SQIVND (reference sequence). The DNA of the CDR3 is TGTGCCAGTAGTATCCCCCGCGGGAGAAACACAGATACGCAGTATTTT. This translates into CASSIPRGRNTDTQYF. Filled out from reference TRBV19 and TRBJ2-3, the complete variable domain reads DGGITQSPKYLFRKEGQNVTLSCEQNLNHDAMYWYRQDPGQGLRLIYYSQIVNDFQKGDIAEGYSVSREKKESFPLTVTSAQKNPTAFYLCASSIPRGRNTDTQYFGPGTRLTVL.

The chain carries TRBV28 and TRBJ1-2, with 12 bases lining up with TRBD1. This CDR3 comprises 14 residues. The V gene end was trimmed by 7 bases and the J gene end by 9 bases; junction bases not matched to a gene: 9. Germline V lookup: CDR1 MDHEN, CDR2 SYDVKM. In DNA form, the CDR3 reads TGTGCCAGCAACACCGGGACAGGGGGCTTGCGCTACACCTTC. As protein: CASNTGTGGLRYTF.

The CDR3 nucleotides read TGTGCCAGCAGCGTCCCGACAGTTAGCAATCAGCCCCAGCATTTT. It is translated as CASSVPTVSNQPQHF. The V and J genes are TRBV6-5 and TRBJ1-5, with D possibly matching TRBD1 (5 bases). Germline V gene lookup returns CDR1 MNHEY and CDR2 SVGAGI. Trimming stripped 6 bases from V and 0 bases from J, with 12 bases between. The CDR3 spans 15 residues.

This clone was seen a handful of times. The V and J genes are TRBV7-9 and TRBJ2-1, with D uncertain. There are 15 residues in the CDR3. Germline V gene sequence: CDR1 SEHNR, CDR2 FQNEAQ (reference sequence). The V end was cut by 3 bases, the J end by 5 bases, with 14 bases between. DNA for the CDR3: TGTGCCAGCAGCTTTATGCGTTTACAGAACAATGAGCAGTTCTTC. Translation: CASSFMRLQNNEQFF.

This chain uses TRBV5-4 with TRBJ2-4; 7 bases fit TRBD1. The CDR3 runs to 14 residues. J gave up 3 bases and V 4 bases, and 4 bases lay outside the gene matches. Germline V gene data show CDR1 as SGHNT and CDR2 as YYREEE (reference sequence). Here the CDR3 DNA reads TGTGCCAGCAGCAAGAGGGACAGCAAAAACATTCAGTACTTC. Encoded protein: CASSKRDSKNIQYF.

The genes are TRBV6-1 and TRBJ2-7, with 9 bases matching TRBD2. There are 15 residues in the CDR3. Losses at the gene ends were 3 bases for V and 3 bases for J; bases not matched to a gene: 6. CDR1 is MNHNS, CDR2 SASEGT, per germline. This CDR3 is CASSELWREGYEQYF. CDR3 in DNA: TGTGCCAGCAGTGAGCTATGGCGGGAGGGCTACGAGCAGTACTTC.

The gene calls are TRBV6-1 and TRBJ2-1; 7 nucleotides align to TRBD2. The CDR3 consists of 14 residues. The ends lost 11 bases at V and 6 bases at J; junction bases unmatched: 13. The germline V gene has CDR1 MNHNS and CDR2 SASEGT. CDR3 nucleotide sequence: TGTGCCCTTCAAAGCCTAGCGGAGTCCAATGAGCAGTTCTTC. Amino acid sequence: CALQSLAESNEQFF.

V and J are TRBV2 and TRBJ1-2; 7 bases align to TRBD1. Germline V gene lookup returns CDR1 SNHLY and CDR2 FYNNEI. CDR3 length: 13 amino acids. V gave up 6 bases and J gave up 4 bases; unmatched junction bases: 5. CDR3 DNA: TGTGCCAGCAGCCCCGACAGGGTCTATGGCTACACCTTC. This sequence encodes CASSPDRVYGYTF.

The J gene is TRBJ2-7, the V gene TRBV7-3; 9 bases line up with TRBD2. Germline CDR1 SGHTA, CDR2 FQGTGA. The V segment lost 5 bases and the J segment 2 bases; nucleotides outside the gene matches: 7. The CDR3 totals 15 residues. Here the CDR3 DNA reads TGTGCCAGCAGCACGAGCGGGGGGAATCCCTACGAGCAGTACTTC. Its translation: CASSTSGGNPYEQYF.

The chain combines TRBV19 with TRBJ1-4; a possible D gene is TRBD1 (5 bases). Trimming removed 2 bases from V and 4 bases from J, with 14 bases in between. Germline V gene lookup returns CDR1 LNHDA and CDR2 SQIVND (reference sequence). CDR3 length equals 16 residues. The CDR3 region has the DNA TGTGCCAGTAGTATAATGAGGGGAGGAGGTAATGAAAAACTGTTTTTT. Residues: CASSIMRGGGNEKLFF.

The chain has TRBV29-1 and TRBJ1-2; TRBD1 matches at 8 bases. Trimming at V came to 3 bases and at J to 4 bases, leaving 10 bases not matched to a gene. The CDR3 runs 15 residues. Germline V gene sequence: CDR1 SQVTM, CDR2 ANQGSEA. CDR3 protein: CSVDSGTGSTYGYTF. The CDR3 DNA reads as TGCAGCGTTGATTCCGGGACAGGCTCTACCTATGGCTACACCTTC. Supplemented by reference TRBV29-1 and TRBJ1-2, the full variable domain reads SAVISQKPSRDICQRGTSLTIQCQVDSQVTMMFWYRQQPGQSLTLIATANQGSEATYESGFVIDKFPISRPNLTFSTLTVSNMSPEDSSIYLCSVDSGTGSTYGYTFGSGTRLTVV.

CDR3 bases: TGTGCCAGCCTCAGCGGGAGAGGGGGTGGCACAGATACGCAGTATTTT. It translates to CASLSGRGGGTDTQYF. V gene TRBV28 combines with J gene TRBJ2-3; TRBD2 matches at 8 bases. The germline V gene has CDR1 MDHEN and CDR2 SYDVKM. V gave up 8 bases and J gave up 1 base; unmatched junction bases: 11. The CDR3 is 16 residues long. Combining the CDR3 with reference TRBV28 and TRBJ2-3 gives the whole variable domain DVKVTQSSRYLVKRTGEKVFLECVQDMDHENMFWYRQDPGLGLRLIYFSYDVKMKEKGDIPEGYSVSREKKERFSLILESASTNQTSMYLCASLSGRGGGTDTQYFGPGTRLTVL.

This clone has a handful of counts. The V call is TRBV5-1, the J call TRBJ2-3; 16 nucleotides line up with TRBD2. After removal of 4 bases from V and 6 bases from J, the junction contained 8 bases not matched to a gene. CDR1 is SGHRS, CDR2 YFSETQ, per germline. The CDR3 length is 17 residues. The CDR3 DNA sequence: TGCGCCAGCAGCCCCGGGACTAGCGGGGGGGCAGGGGATACGCAGTATTTT. Translation gives CASSPGTSGGAGDTQYF.

The chain recombines TRBV12-5 with TRBJ2-2; a weak D match, TRBD1 (7 bases). V lost 0 bases and J lost 5, with 16 bases in between. Per the germline V gene, CDR1 is LGHNT and CDR2 is FRNRAP. This CDR3 comprises 17 residues. The CDR3: CASGLVLEGARTGELFF. The CDR3 DNA sequence: TGTGCTAGTGGTTTGGTACTGGAGGGGGCTCGGACCGGGGAGCTGTTTTTT.

The V call is TRBV30, the J call TRBJ1-2, with D uncertain. V lost 4 bases to trimming and J lost 8 bases, with 14 bases between them. CDR3 length: 12 amino acids. Germline loops: CDR1 GTSNPN, CDR2 SVGIG (reference sequence). In nucleotides, the CDR3 is TGTGCCTGGAACCTAGGGAGAGGAGGCTACACCTTC. This sequence encodes CAWNLGRGGYTF.

This clone was seen only once. V is TRBV5-1 and J is TRBJ2-3, with TRBD2 matching over 12 bases. CDR3 length: 16 amino acids. V was clipped by 4 bases and J by 2 bases; unmatched bases: 5. Looked up from germline, CDR1 is SGHRS and CDR2 is YFSETQ. The CDR3 protein is CASSPRLAGATDTQYF. CDR3 nucleotides: TGCGCCAGCAGCCCACGACTAGCGGGGGCCACAGATACGCAGTATTTT.

This clone was seen a handful of times. The chain couples TRBV4-3 to TRBJ2-1; 8 nucleotides agree with TRBD2. The J segment lost 7 bases and the V segment lost 5 bases, leaving 10 bases of the junction unmatched. The CDR3 has 15 amino acids. Germline loops: CDR1 LGHNA, CDR2 YSLEER. CDR3 residues: CASSLGAGAANEQFF. CDR3 in DNA: TGCGCCAGCAGCTTGGGAGCGGGGGCCGCGAATGAGCAGTTCTTC.

J is TRBJ2-5 and V is TRBV30; a possible D gene is TRBD2 (6 bases). The ends were cut back, 2 bases at V and 2 bases at J, with 9 bases in the middle. The length of the CDR3 is 13 residues. Germline V gene lookup returns CDR1 GTSNPN and CDR2 SVGIG (reference sequence). CDR3 residues: CAWSRGGQETQYF. The CDR3 bases are TGTGCCTGGAGTCGCGGAGGGCAAGAGACCCAGTACTTC.

This sequence joins TRBV9 and TRBJ2-3; weak D call: TRBD2 (6 bases). The CDR3 contains 12 residues. The V and J ends lost 3 bases and 11 bases respectively, with 13 bases between them. Germline loops: CDR1 SGDLS, CDR2 YYNGEE. The CDR3 spells CASSGGDWGQYF. In DNA form, the CDR3 reads TGTGCCAGCAGCGGGGGGGACTGGGGGCAGTATTTT.

The chain has TRBV19 and TRBJ2-3, with 10 positions matching TRBD1. The CDR3 extends over 15 amino acids. CDR1 is LNHDA, CDR2 SQIVND, per germline (reference sequence). V dropped 6 bases and J dropped 1; count of bases not matched to a gene: 4. This chain's CDR3 is CASRPGTGGTDTQYF. As DNA, the CDR3 is TGTGCCAGTAGGCCCGGGACAGGGGGCACAGATACGCAGTATTTT.

The V gene is TRBV5-4, the J gene TRBJ2-7; D unresolved. Germline lookup yields CDR1 SGHNT and CDR2 YYREEE (reference sequence). V shed 3 bases and J shed 3 bases, with 16 bases lying between them. CDR3 length equals 15 residues. The CDR3 here is CASSSADTNLYEQYF. CDR3 DNA: TGTGCCAGCAGCTCCGCTGACACCAATCTCTACGAGCAGTACTTC.

The rearrangement joins TRBV7-2 to TRBJ2-1, with D tentatively TRBD2 (5 bases). CDR1 SGHTA and CDR2 FQGNSA come from the germline V gene. The CDR3 loop spans 19 amino acids. Trimming took off 5 bases at V and 0 bases at J, with 23 bases between the two ends. The CDR3, as DNA: TGTGCCAGCAGCCGTCCAGCGGTCACGACTGAGAGCTCCTACAATGAGCAGTTCTTC. It specifies CASSRPAVTTESSYNEQFF. Based on the CDR3 plus reference TRBV7-2 and TRBJ2-1, the full variable domain is GAGVSQSPSNKVTEKGKDVELRCDPISGHTALYWYRQSLGQGLEFLIYFQGNSAPDKSGLPSDRFSAERTGGSVSTLTIQRTQQEDSAVYLCASSRPAVTTESSYNEQFFGPGTRLTVL.

V is TRBV2 and J is TRBJ2-5, with 7 positions matching TRBD2. Germline V CDR1 and CDR2: SNHLY, FYNNEI. This CDR3 contains 14 residues. Trimming took 6 bases from V and 8 from J; bases not matched to a gene: 12. The CDR3 region has the DNA TGTGCCAGCAGCCAGGACCAGACTAGCCATACCCAGTACTTC. Translated: CASSQDQTSHTQYF.

This clone was detected only once. This sample also contains other DNA sequences that code for the same CDR3. The chain carries TRBV27 and TRBJ1-2, with TRBD1 matching over 10 bases. The germline V gene has CDR1 MNHEY and CDR2 SMNVEV (reference sequence). The CDR3 is made up of 13 amino acids. The trim removed 6 bases at V and 6 bases at J, leaving 4 bases unmatched. CDR3 DNA sequence: TGTGCCAGCAGCTCTGACAGGGGGCATGGCTACACCTTC. Translating gives CASSSDRGHGYTF.

V usage is TRBV11-3 and J usage is TRBJ2-7; TRBD1 matches at 9 bases. Germline-derived CDR1 and CDR2 are SGHNT and YENEEA. V was pared by 1 base and J by 3 bases, with 16 bases of the junction left unmatched. This CDR3 spans 19 amino acids. CDR3: CASSLGHSAGQGMFYEQYF. CDR3 nucleotides: TGTGCCAGCAGCTTAGGCCATTCCGCGGGACAGGGAATGTTCTACGAGCAGTACTTC.